This T cell receptor (beta chain) was recovered during a study of response to subunit inactivated influenza vaccine. The CDR3 consists of 14 residues. Trimming shortened V by 7 bases and J by 5 bases, and 16 bases separated the two germline ends. Germline loops: CDR1 MNHEY, CDR2 SVGEGT. One entry per CDR3 protein, called by TCRdb with MiXCR from the RT-PCR reads. The table records about 540,000 distinct CDR3 sequences, 20% to 25% of them present only once. This clonotype has more than one count but fewer than ten. These data are also associated with another study on T cells expressing NK-cell markers. That work contributes: It was by 5'RACE template switching with UMIs that TCR beta cDNA was made.

The receptor was derived from a man in his forties or fifties who received an inactivated influenza vaccine. This specimen consisted of CD4+ T cells sorted from PBMCs, obtained approximately 12 days after vaccination. The V and J genes are TRBV6-2 or TRBV6-3 and TRBJ2-3, with a possible D match to TRBD2 (6 bases). CDR3 residues: CASKPGLRGDTQYF. The CDR3 DNA sequence: TGTGCCAGCAAACCGGGACTTCGGGGAGATACGCAGTATTTT.